This T cell receptor beta chain appears in the sequencing data of a study of identical twins. CDR3 length equals 14 residues. The ends lost 8 bases at V and 0 bases at J; junction bases unmatched: 6. TCRdb processed the 5' RACE reads anew with MiXCR; each CDR3 protein has one entry. This sample has roughly 1,500,000 distinct CDR3 sequences, with 25% to 35% found just once. This clonotype was observed a few times. The sequence derives from a newborn girl in good health. The sequencing input was cord blood. The rearrangement uses TRBV12-3 or TRBV12-4 and TRBJ1-1; 7 bases map to TRBD1. The DNA of the CDR3 is TGTGCCAGCCGACTCAGGGGGATGAACACTGAAGCTTTCTTT. Translating gives CASRLRGMNTEAFF.